This TCR beta chain was captured by sequencing in a study of blood T cell repertoires in COVID-19 (dated by TCRdb to 2019 to 2021). A note on the overall study: Samples covering the acute and convalescent phases of COVID-19 were provided by collaborators in the United States, Italy and Spain. The prospective study material was composed of cDNA or gDNA derived from T cells, B-cell-depleted T cells, or PBMCs. Deeply sampled blood TCRbeta repertoires from subjects exposed to, actively infected with, or recovered from COVID-19 were included in the dataset. The repertoires were released in a freely available public database intended as a resource for research on the immune response to SARS-CoV-2. Samples came from the ongoing ImmuneRACE study (first 160 participants) plus 1,254 subjects from 6 global collaborators. Sample metadata almost always included a de-identified subject ID, COVID-19 status, age in years and sex. Where available, HLA class I and class II types were taken from metadata supplied by the sample provider and were not determined by assay-based typing.

General conclusions and limits of the study: Clinical and demographic metadata were provided uncurated, with the amount varying by source and participant.

Reading from cysteine to phenylalanine, the CDR3 counts 15 amino acids. The kept DNA is CDR3 alone, 45 bases in frame from the first base. The germline V gene (reference sequence) provides CDR1 LNHDA and CDR2 SQIVND. V ends up 5 bases short and J 7 bases short, with an unmatched junction base count of 10. The immunoSEQ Assay, a bias-controlled multiplex PCR, was used to amplify TCRbeta CDR3 regions from genomic DNA. On the authors' methods: Within the assay, amplification of reference gene primers was used to estimate how many nucleated cells each sample contained. To quantify the absolute abundance of each unique TCRbeta CDR3 rearrangement, sequence reads were collapsed and filtered. For each sample, productive Simpson clonality was calculated as the square root of Simpson's diversity index across productive rearrangements. TCRdb holds this immuneACCESS table with in-frame rearrangements only. Some clones are missing; in checked studies, unresolved V genes explain under half, and the rest has no known cause. That table furnishes V, J and clone size, whereas the DNA furnished D and trimming. Within this sample are 75,000 to 100,000 clones, with about 90% of them counted one time only. The ten largest clones represent 3.5% to 5.5% of the sample.

As regards this clone: The antigen it binds to is not known. Base-call qualities are not available, and no considerably larger clone is one nucleotide away.

Each collaborating institution followed its own protocols to collect whole blood in K2EDTA tubes. For TCRbeta analysis, collaborators shipped samples as frozen whole blood, isolated PBMCs, or DNA extracted from either of those sample types. The V gene is TRBV19 and the J gene is TRBJ1-3; 8 nucleotides in the junction match TRBD1. This receptor was taken from an older man with acute or convalescent COVID-19. Sequenced material: peripheral blood. The DNA is TGTGCCAGTAGTTCCGGACAGGGCGTTACGAACACCATATATTTT. The resulting protein is CASSSGQGVTNTIYF.